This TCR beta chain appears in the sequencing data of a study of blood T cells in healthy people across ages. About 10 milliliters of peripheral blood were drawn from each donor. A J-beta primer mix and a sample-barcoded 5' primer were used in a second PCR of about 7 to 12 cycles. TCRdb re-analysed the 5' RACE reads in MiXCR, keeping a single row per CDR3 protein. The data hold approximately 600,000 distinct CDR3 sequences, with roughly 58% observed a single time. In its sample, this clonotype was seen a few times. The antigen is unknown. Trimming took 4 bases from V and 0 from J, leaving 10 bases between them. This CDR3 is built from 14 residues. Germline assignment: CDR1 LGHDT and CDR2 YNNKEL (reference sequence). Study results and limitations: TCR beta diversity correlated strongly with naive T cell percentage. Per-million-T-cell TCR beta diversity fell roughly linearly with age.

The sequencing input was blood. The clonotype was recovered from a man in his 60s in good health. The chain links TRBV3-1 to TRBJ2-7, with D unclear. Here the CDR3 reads CASSPAVSSYEQYF. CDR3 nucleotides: TGTGCCAGCAGCCCTGCTGTTTCCTCCTACGAGCAGTACTTC.